The 30 T cell receptor beta chains below come from one sample, sequenced in a study of T cells in localized non-small cell lung cancer. The data were produced by immunoSEQ multiplex PCR, yet TCRdb's version contains in-frame clones alone and is incomplete. This sample has over 50,000 clones; approximately 83% occur once, and the top ten carry 17%. The sample in question was peripheral blood mononuclear cells, obtained before any cancer treatment. The receptors come from a man aged 40 to 75 with stage III lung adenocarcinoma.

The gene calls are TRBV5-5 and TRBJ1-5; 7 nucleotides match TRBD1. Germline V gene data show CDR1 as SGHKS and CDR2 as YYEKEE (reference sequence). The CDR3 is 15 residues long. Losses at the gene ends were 4 bases for V and 4 bases for J; bases not matched to a gene: 8. CDR3 in amino acids: CASSPDREGNQPQHF. CDR3 nucleotide sequence: TGTGCCAGCAGCCCCGACAGGGAAGGGAATCAGCCCCAGCATTTT.

This chain connects TRBV28 to TRBJ2-5, with TRBD2 matching over 9 bases. The germline V gene has CDR1 MDHEN and CDR2 SYDVKM. V lost 5 bases to trimming and J lost 6 bases; unmatched junction nucleotides: 10. The CDR3 has 15 amino acids. The CDR3 nucleotides read TGTGCCAGCAGTCCGTCGGCGGGAGGGTCACAGACCCAGTACTTC. Protein: CASSPSAGGSQTQYF.

The CDR3 DNA sequence: TGTGCCAGCAGCTTAAACAGGGGACCTACCTACGAGCAGTACTTC. Amino acid sequence: CASSLNRGPTYEQYF. This chain connects TRBV7-9 to TRBJ2-7; 7 bases agree with TRBD1. From germline, CDR1 is SEHNR and CDR2 FQNEAQ (reference sequence). This CDR3 has 15 amino acids. J lost 2 bases, V lost 2 bases, and 6 bases had no gene match.

This chain connects TRBV11-3 to TRBJ2-7; a weak D match, TRBD2 (5 bases). This CDR3 spans 15 amino acids. Germline V gene lookup returns CDR1 SGHNT and CDR2 YENEEA. Trimming shortened V by 0 bases and J by 2 bases, and 11 bases separated the two germline ends. The CDR3 sequence: CASSLDPAGPYEQYF. The CDR3, as DNA: TGTGCCAGCAGCTTAGACCCCGCGGGCCCCTACGAGCAGTACTTC. The complete variable domain, with remaining parts taken from reference TRBV11-3 and TRBJ2-7, reads EAGVVQSPRYKIIEKKQPVAFWCNPISGHNTLYWYLQNLGQGPELLIRYENEEAVDDSQLPKDRFSAERLKGVDSTLKIQPAELGDSAVYLCASSLDPAGPYEQYFGPGTRLTVT.

The V and J genes are TRBV5-1 and TRBJ2-4; perhaps TRBD2 as D (7 bases). Germline CDR1 reads SGHRS; CDR2 reads YFSETQ. The CDR3 has 14 amino acids. V lost 4 bases, J lost 8 bases, and 16 bases lay in between. CDR3 DNA: TGCGCCAGCAGCCCGGGGGGCCAGGTAGACATTCAGTACTTC. It codes for CASSPGGQVDIQYF.

This clone was seen once. The rearrangement uses TRBV27 and TRBJ1-2; 9 positions agree with TRBD1. This CDR3 spans 15 amino acids. Germline lookup yields CDR1 MNHEY and CDR2 SMNVEV (reference sequence). The V gene end was trimmed by 3 bases and the J gene end by 2 bases; junction bases not matched to a gene: 4. The CDR3 loop reads CASSFGDRDNYGYTF. The CDR3 DNA sequence: TGTGCCAGCAGTTTCGGGGACAGGGACAACTATGGCTACACCTTC.

This chain uses TRBV7-9 with TRBJ1-1; 8 nucleotides agree with TRBD1. This CDR3 is built from 15 residues. V dropped 5 bases and J dropped 6; count of bases not matched to a gene: 11. CDR1 SEHNR and CDR2 FQNEAQ come from the germline V gene (reference sequence). CDR3 amino acids: CASSHGRQGQAEAFF. The CDR3 bases are TGTGCCAGCAGCCATGGGAGACAGGGGCAGGCTGAAGCTTTCTTT.

Comments on this clone: Other DNA sequences in this specimen translate into the identical CDR3. This chain connects TRBV29-1 to TRBJ1-3, with D unclear. V was trimmed by 3 bases and J by 0 bases, leaving 6 bases between them. This CDR3 is built from 13 residues. The germline CDR1 and CDR2 sequences are SQVTM and ANQGSEA. CDR3 in amino acids: CSVEVGSGNTIYF. The CDR3 bases are TGCAGCGTTGAGGTGGGCTCTGGAAACACCATATATTTT.

The rearrangement uses TRBV6-5 and TRBJ2-7; no clear D gene. Germline-derived CDR1 and CDR2 are MNHEY and SVGAGI. V was shortened by 3 bases and J by 4 bases, with 16 bases between the two germline ends. The CDR3 length is 15 residues. The CDR3 reads CASSYRRGPIYEQYF. The CDR3 bases are TGTGCCAGCAGTTATCGGCGAGGACCCATTTACGAGCAGTACTTC.

The rearrangement joins TRBV5-1 to TRBJ2-5; TRBD1 might be the D (5 bases). The CDR3 length is 13 residues. Looked up from germline, CDR1 is SGHRS and CDR2 is YFSETQ. Deletions cut 4 bases from V and 2 bases from J, with 9 bases between. CDR3 nucleotides: TGCGCCAGCAGCGTTCAGGGACAAGAGACCCAGTACTTC. Its translation: CASSVQGQETQYF.

The chain carries TRBV5-6 and TRBJ2-2; D not resolved. Germline-derived CDR1 and CDR2 are SGHDT and YYEEEE. V dropped 0 bases and J dropped 2 bases, with 2 bases sitting between them. The CDR3 consists of 13 residues. Written as DNA, the CDR3 is TGTGCCAGCAGCTTGGTTAACACCGGGGAGCTGTTTTTT. As protein: CASSLVNTGELFF.

This clone has just one count. V is TRBV6-6 and J is TRBJ1-6; 8 bases map to TRBD1. Germline V gives CDR1 MNHNY, CDR2 SVGAGI (reference sequence). The J segment lost 7 bases and the V segment lost 5 bases, leaving 4 bases of the junction unmatched. The CDR3 covers 14 residues. CDR3 sequence reads: CASSRGQGNSPLHF. The CDR3 DNA follows: TGTGCCAGCAGTCGAGGACAGGGAAATTCACCCCTCCACTTT.

The chain couples TRBV5-1 to TRBJ2-5, with 10 bases that match TRBD2. CDR3 size: 17 residues. Germline V gives CDR1 SGHRS, CDR2 YFSETQ. V dropped 0 bases and J dropped 5; count of bases not matched to a gene: 10. Here the CDR3 reads CASSLGLAGGWAETQYF. CDR3 nucleotide sequence: TGCGCCAGCAGCTTGGGATTAGCGGGAGGTTGGGCGGAGACCCAGTACTTC.

V usage is TRBV14 and J usage is TRBJ1-1; D is uncertain. Germline CDR1 and CDR2: SGHDN and FVKESK. V was clipped by 1 base and J by 2 bases, with 5 bases between them. The CDR3 contains 13 residues. In DNA form, the CDR3 reads TGTGCCAGCAGCCAAGGATTTAACACTGAAGCTTTCTTT. Protein product: CASSQGFNTEAFF.

The chain uses TRBV9 and TRBJ1-1, with a tentative D call TRBD1 (6 bases). This CDR3 is 14 amino acids long. V was shortened by 3 bases and J by 0 bases, with 9 bases between the two germline ends. Germline CDR1 SGDLS, CDR2 YYNGEE. The CDR3 sequence: CASSAGTLNTEAFF. As DNA, the CDR3 is TGTGCCAGCAGCGCTGGGACACTGAACACTGAAGCTTTCTTT. Filled out from reference TRBV9 and TRBJ1-1, the complete variable domain reads DSGVTQTPKHLITATGQRVTLRCSPRSGDLSVYWYQQSLDQGLQFLIQYYNGEERAKGNILERFSAQQFPDLHSELNLSSLELGDSALYFCASSAGTLNTEAFFGQGTRLTVV.

The chain recombines TRBV6-5 with TRBJ1-2; 9 bases agree with TRBD1. V lost 6 bases to trimming and J lost 4 bases; unmatched junction nucleotides: 6. The CDR3 extends over 14 amino acids. Per germline, CDR1 MNHEY and CDR2 SVGAGI. In nucleotides, the CDR3 is TGTGCCAGCAGGACAGGGGGAGGTAGCTATGGCTACACCTTC. It specifies CASRTGGGSYGYTF.

The chain carries TRBV2 and TRBJ1-2; D is perhaps TRBD1 (5 bases). Trimming shortened V by 2 bases and J by 7 bases, and 14 bases separated the two germline ends. The germline gives CDR1 SNHLY, CDR2 FYNNEI. The CDR3 contains 14 residues. The CDR3 reads CASSEQGADGGYTF. The CDR3 nucleotides are TGTGCCAGCAGTGAACAAGGGGCCGACGGTGGCTACACCTTC.

The V call is TRBV12-5, the J call TRBJ2-7, with no clear D. The germline gives CDR1 LGHNT, CDR2 FRNRAP. The V end lost 7 bases, the J end lost 2 bases, and 6 bases lay between the germline ends. The CDR3 is made up of 11 amino acids. CDR3 DNA: TGTGCTAGTGCCTTGACCTACGAGCAGTACTTC. As protein: CASALTYEQYF.

The chain is built from TRBV30 and TRBJ2-3; 13 bases map to TRBD2. This CDR3 spans 16 amino acids. V gave up 2 bases and J gave up 3 bases; unmatched junction bases: 5. Germline CDR1 is GTSNPN and CDR2 is SVGIG (reference sequence). The CDR3 coding sequence is TGTGCCTGGAGTACGGGACTAGCGGGGTTTACAGATACGCAGTATTTT. Protein product: CAWSTGLAGFTDTQYF.

V gene TRBV6-5 combines with J gene TRBJ2-3, with D unclear. CDR1 and CDR2 from the germline V gene are MNHEY and SVGAGI. V was pared by 6 bases and J by 2 bases, with 12 bases between. This CDR3 spans 14 amino acids. The CDR3 loop reads CASSPVVLTDTQYF. The CDR3 DNA reads TGTGCCAGCAGCCCGGTGGTACTCACAGATACGCAGTATTTT.

The gene calls are TRBV7-9 and TRBJ1-3; TRBD1 matches 8 bases. Unmatched junction bases numbered 15, after V lost 7 bases and J lost 4 bases. This CDR3 region has 17 residues. Germline CDR1 reads SEHNR; CDR2 reads FQNEAQ (reference sequence). The CDR3 spells CASKTDRGGLGGNTIYF. The CDR3 bases are TGTGCCAGCAAGACAGACAGGGGTGGGCTTGGAGGAAACACCATATATTTT.

A few counts support this clone. The V gene is TRBV2, the J gene TRBJ2-5; TRBD2 is a possible D gene (5 bases). The CDR3 sequence is 15 residues long. Per the germline V gene, CDR1 is SNHLY and CDR2 is FYNNEI. Between the trimmed V and J ends, which lost 0 bases and 4 bases, there was a span of 12 bases. CDR3 coding DNA: TGTGCCAGCAGTGAAGCGCTTCTGGGAGCAGAGACCCAGTACTTC. Residues: CASSEALLGAETQYF. The whole variable domain, filled in from reference TRBV2 and TRBJ2-5, reads EPEVTQTPSHQVTQMGQEVILRCVPISNHLYFYWYRQILGQKVEFLVSFYNNEISEKSEIFDDQFSVERPDGSNFTLKIRSTKLEDSAMYFCASSEALLGAETQYFGPGTRLLVL.

This clone turned up a few times. V usage is TRBV5-1 and J usage is TRBJ1-2; D perhaps matches TRBD1 (5 bases). This CDR3 region has 14 residues. Trimming removed 0 bases at V and 4 bases at J, with 10 bases between. Looked up from germline, CDR1 is SGHRS and CDR2 is YFSETQ. DNA for the CDR3: TGCGCCAGCAGCTTGGGGCAGGGCGGCTATGGCTACACCTTC. It yields the protein CASSLGQGGYGYTF.

This chain links TRBV9 with TRBJ2-2; D ambiguous. The germline V and J ends were trimmed by 0 bases and 4 bases, with 7 bases remaining between them. The CDR3 contains 14 residues. In germline, CDR1 is SGDLS, CDR2 YYNGEE. The CDR3 spells CASSVDSPTGELFF. In DNA, the CDR3 is TGTGCCAGCAGCGTAGACTCCCCCACCGGGGAGCTGTTTTTT. Together with reference TRBV9 and TRBJ2-2, the CDR3 gives the full variable domain: DSGVTQTPKHLITATGQRVTLRCSPRSGDLSVYWYQQSLDQGLQFLIQYYNGEERAKGNILERFSAQQFPDLHSELNLSSLELGDSALYFCASSVDSPTGELFFGEGSRLTVL.

The chain couples TRBV5-6 to TRBJ1-2; TRBD1 is a possible D gene (5 bases). The CDR3 sequence is 14 residues long. CDR1 and CDR2 (germline): SGHDT, YYEEEE. Trimming shortened V by 4 bases and J by 8 bases, and 18 bases separated the two germline ends. This CDR3 is CASSPYYGGNGYTF. DNA of the CDR3: TGTGCCAGCAGCCCGTACTATGGGGGAAACGGCTACACCTTC.

V usage is TRBV18 and J usage is TRBJ2-3; D gene uncertain. V lost 6 bases and J 7 bases, leaving 14 bases between the germline ends. The CDR3 sequence is 13 residues long. Germline CDR1 is KGHSH and CDR2 is LQKENI. The CDR3 region has the DNA TGTGCCAGCTCCCTCGGCGGCCCGAATACGCAGTATTTT. Amino acid sequence: CASSLGGPNTQYF.

This chain connects TRBV27 to TRBJ2-2; no clear D. The V gene's germline CDR1 is MNHEY and CDR2 SMNVEV (reference sequence). The ends were cut back, 3 bases at V and 3 bases at J, with 8 bases in the middle. The CDR3 totals 14 residues. DNA of the CDR3: TGTGCCAGCAGTTTCGGCACACACACCGGGGAGCTGTTTTTT. Its translation: CASSFGTHTGELFF.

This clone was seen more than once but under ten times. This chain links TRBV18 with TRBJ2-7, with D possibly matching TRBD2 (6 bases). Per germline, CDR1 KGHSH and CDR2 LQKENI. The CDR3 consists of 11 residues. V was shortened by 8 bases and J by 6 bases, with 11 bases between the two germline ends. The CDR3 spells CASAKGLEQYF. CDR3 nucleotide sequence: TGTGCCAGCGCGAAGGGACTCGAGCAGTACTTC.

Only one count was recorded for this clone. The chain carries TRBV2 and TRBJ1-1; TRBD1 is a possible D gene (5 bases). Looked up from germline, CDR1 is SNHLY and CDR2 is FYNNEI. The germline V and J ends were trimmed by 8 bases and 1 base, with 11 bases remaining between them. This CDR3 has 13 amino acids. CDR3 sequence (DNA): TGTGCCAGCGGGGGGAATAGGAACACTGAAGCTTTCTTT. Encoded protein: CASGGNRNTEAFF.

J is TRBJ2-7 and V is TRBV19; no clear D gene. V lost 4 bases to trimming and J lost 4 bases, with 2 bases between them. Per the germline V gene, CDR1 is LNHDA and CDR2 is SQIVND (reference sequence). This CDR3 comprises 10 residues. In DNA, the CDR3 is TGTGCCAGTAGTAGTTACGAGCAGTACTTC. This translates into CASSSYEQYF.